These T cell receptor beta chains were read from a single sample in a study of blood T cell repertoires in COVID-19. The data were produced by immunoSEQ multiplex PCR, yet TCRdb's version contains in-frame clones alone and is incomplete. The sample has 150,000 to 200,000 clones; over 80% are singletons. The sample comprised PBMCs or T cells enriched from blood (not recorded which). The receptors derive from a man between 65 and 85 years old who had been exposed to COVID-19. Each CDR3 is given with its conserved first and last residue. The D gene is left open where the match is weak. Clone size is not always given. Where it is, it says once, few, many or a class for expanded clones.

J gene | clone size | V gene | D gene | CDR3 DNA | CDR3 protein
TRBJ1-4 | once | TRBV5-4 | TRBD1 | TGTGCCAGCAGCTTGGGGACAGGGGAGGAAAAACTGTTTTTT | CASSLGTGEEKLFF
TRBJ1-1 | - | TRBV18 | - | TGTGCCAGCTCACCAGGGACACTGAGTGGGACTGAAGCTTTCTTT | CASSPGTLSGTEAFF
TRBJ2-7 | few | TRBV7-6 | TRBD2 | TGTGCCAGCAGCTTAGTGGCTAGCGGGGGGGGATCCTACGAGCAGTACTTC | CASSLVASGGGSYEQYF
TRBJ1-4 | - | TRBV2 | - | TGTGCCAGCAGTCCCGATAACCTTGAGGGATTCCTACTGTTTTTT | CASSPDNLEGFLLFF
TRBJ2-3 | - | TRBV19 | TRBD2 | TGTGCCAGTATCGCTAGCGGAGCGGGGGATACGCAGTATTTT | CASIASGAGDTQYF
TRBJ2-3 | - | TRBV29-1 | TRBD2 | TGCAGCGCGACTTTAGCGGGGGGCTACACAGATACGCAGTATTTT | CSATLAGGYTDTQYF
TRBJ1-2 | - | TRBV4-2 | - | TGTGCCAGCAGCCAAGATCTGGGGGGTCCGGGTGGCTACACCTTC | CASSQDLGGPGGYTF
TRBJ2-1 | - | TRBV24-1 | - | TGTGCCACCAGTGAGCAAGGGGCCGAGCAGTTCTTC | CATSEQGAEQFF
TRBJ2-2 | - | TRBV7-6 | TRBD2 | TGTGCCAGCAGCCCCACGGCTCTAGCGGGGGCCGGGGAGCTGTTTTTT | CASSPTALAGAGELFF
TRBJ1-2 | - | TRBV6-5 | TRBD1 | TGTGCCAGCATCCCCCAGGGGGCTCCCCTGGGCTACACCTTC | CASIPQGAPLGYTF
TRBJ2-7 | - | TRBV27 | TRBD2 | TGTGCCAGCAGTTTAGGCGGGGGGGTAAGGGAGCAGTACTTC | CASSLGGGVREQYF
TRBJ1-2 | once | TRBV6-5 | TRBD1 | TGTGCCAGCAGTCCCCGGACAGGGGTTAACTATGGCTACACCTTC | CASSPRTGVNYGYTF
TRBJ1-2 | - | TRBV6-6 | TRBD1 | TGTGCCAGCAGCCCAGGGGGTCGCGGTGGCTACACCTTC | CASSPGGRGGYTF
TRBJ2-3 | - | TRBV20-1 | TRBD2 | TGCAGTGCTACGCGTCTAGCGGGAGAGTATTTT | CSATRLAGEYF
TRBJ1-2 | few | TRBV2 | TRBD1 | TGTGCCAGCAGGGTCGAGGGACAGGGGTTGTATGGCTACACCTTC | CASRVEGQGLYGYTF
TRBJ1-1 | - | TRBV5-1 | - | TGCGCCAGCAGCTTAGGACAGAGCACACGTCCTGCGGCTGAAGCTTTCTTT | CASSLGQSTRPAAEAFF